This T cell receptor (beta chain) was retrieved from a study of blood T cell repertoires in COVID-19. The wider study: Acute and convalescent COVID-19 specimens originated in the United States, Italy and Spain.

In the original workflow: By means of reference gene primer amplification, nucleated cell counts were estimated. Profiling relied on immunoSEQ multiplex PCR, and the TCRdb table lists in-frame clones only, not all of them. From that table come the V and J calls and clone size; the DNA was used to work out D and trimming. This table holds 150,000 to 200,000 clones, roughly 88% found once. Two consecutive negative NP/OP PCR tests, clearance, or resolved symptoms defined Cohort 3 recovery. The TCR was taken from a woman aged 60-70 years who had recovered from COVID-19. Sequencing used PBMCs or T cells enriched from blood (not recorded which).

In DNA, the CDR3 is TGTGCCAGCTCATTGGGGACAGGGTCGAGAACTGAAGCTTTCTTT. Residues: CASSLGTGSRTEAFF. V usage is TRBV18 and J usage is TRBJ1-1, with 9 bases lining up with TRBD1. This CDR3 spans 15 amino acids. Per the germline V gene, CDR1 is KGHSH and CDR2 is LQKENI. Trimming at V came to 5 bases and at J to 5 bases, leaving 9 bases not matched to a gene.